This T cell receptor (beta chain) was retrieved from a study of control samples from healthy donors and cancer patients. Sequencing used immunoSEQ multiplex PCR; TCRdb keeps in-frame clones, though not all of them. The table has 200,000 to 250,000 clones, roughly 94% seen once. The V end lost 3 bases, the J end lost 9 bases, and 17 bases lay between the germline ends. This CDR3 spans 15 amino acids. Germline-derived CDR1 and CDR2 are MDHEN and SYDVKM. This clone has a handful of counts. This sequence was found in a man aged 45-65 years in good health. The sequenced sample was blood. V gene TRBV28 combines with J gene TRBJ1-4, with a possible D match to TRBD1 (6 bases). This chain's CDR3 is CASSFLGGPGQKLFF. CDR3 nucleotides: TGTGCCAGCAGTTTTCTAGGGGGGCCTGGTCAAAAACTGTTTTTT.